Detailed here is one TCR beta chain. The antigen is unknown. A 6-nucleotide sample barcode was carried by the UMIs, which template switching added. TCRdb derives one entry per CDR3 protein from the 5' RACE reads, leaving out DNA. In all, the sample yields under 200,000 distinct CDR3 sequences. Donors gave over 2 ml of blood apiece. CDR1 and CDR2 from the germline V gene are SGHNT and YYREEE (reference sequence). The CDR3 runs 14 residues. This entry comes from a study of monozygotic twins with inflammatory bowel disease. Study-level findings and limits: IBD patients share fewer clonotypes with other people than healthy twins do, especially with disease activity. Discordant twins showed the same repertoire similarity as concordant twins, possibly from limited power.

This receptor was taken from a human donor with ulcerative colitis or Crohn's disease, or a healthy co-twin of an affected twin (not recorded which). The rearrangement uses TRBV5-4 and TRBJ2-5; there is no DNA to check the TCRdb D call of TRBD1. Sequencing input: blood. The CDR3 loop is CASSRRQSDGTQYF. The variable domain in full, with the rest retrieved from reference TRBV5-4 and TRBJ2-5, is ETGVTQSPTHLIKTRGQQVTLRCSSQSGHNTVSWYQQALGQGPQFIFQYYREEENGRGNFPPRFSGLQFPNYSSELNVNALELDDSALYLCASSRRQSDGTQYFGPGTRLLVL.